This T cell receptor beta chain appears in the sequencing data of a study of T cells expressing NK-cell markers. TCRdb re-called the 5' RACE reads and catalogs CDR3 proteins one per entry, DNA excluded. Its listing shows roughly 420,000 distinct CDR3 sequences. This receptor was identified in a woman between 18 and 70 years old in good health. The specimen sequenced was blood T cells: a sorted CD56 or NKG2C T cell subset, CD4+ or CD8+ T cells, or bulk PBMC T cells (not recorded which).

The CDR3 spells CSVDGQAVDTQYF. The V gene is TRBV29-1, the J gene TRBJ2-3; TCRdb lists TRBD1, though no DNA is available to test this call. Germline V CDR1 and CDR2: SQVTM, ANQGSEA. This CDR3 comprises 13 residues.